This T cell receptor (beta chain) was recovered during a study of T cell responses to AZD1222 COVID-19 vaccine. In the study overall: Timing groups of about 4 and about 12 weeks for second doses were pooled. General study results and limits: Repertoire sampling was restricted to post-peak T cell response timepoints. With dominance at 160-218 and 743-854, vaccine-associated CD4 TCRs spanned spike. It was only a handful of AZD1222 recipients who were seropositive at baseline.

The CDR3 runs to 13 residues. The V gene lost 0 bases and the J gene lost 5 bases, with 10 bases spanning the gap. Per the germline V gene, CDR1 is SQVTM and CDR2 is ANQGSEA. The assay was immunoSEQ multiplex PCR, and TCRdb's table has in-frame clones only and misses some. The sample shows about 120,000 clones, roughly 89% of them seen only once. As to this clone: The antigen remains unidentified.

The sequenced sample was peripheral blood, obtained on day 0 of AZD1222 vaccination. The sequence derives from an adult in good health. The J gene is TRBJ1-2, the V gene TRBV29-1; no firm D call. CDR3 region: CSVEDEGFYGYTF. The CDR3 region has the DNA TGCAGCGTTGAAGACGAAGGGTTTTATGGCTACACCTTC.